Detailed here is one T cell receptor beta chain. What it binds is unknown. Researchers ran the PCR with 60 Vbeta and 13 Jbeta primers. Only in-frame clones appear in the TCRdb table, and some are missing; sequencing was by immunoSEQ multiplex PCR. The table shows 90,000 to 120,000 clones, with around 73% occurring only once. This sample is part of a study of cytomegalovirus exposure and HLA in healthy donors. Broader study findings: The authors later linked a missense DCLRE1C variant to TCR beta V- and J-gene trimming. Indistinguishable V segments such as TRBV6-2 and TRBV6-3 were excluded.

Germline V CDR1 and CDR2: ENHRY, SYGVKD. V lost 0 bases, J lost 0 bases, and 18 bases stayed unmatched. The CDR3 is 23 residues long. The source material was PBMCs. The source is a man younger than 40 in good health and CMV-seronegative. The chain uses TRBV10-3 and TRBJ2-6, with 9 bases that match TRBD2. CDR3 sequence reads: CAISESLGSGGLYTHSGANVLTF. CDR3 nucleotides: TGTGCCATCAGTGAGTCGCTCGGCAGCGGGGGGCTTTATACTCACTCTGGGGCCAACGTCCTGACTTTC.